This TCR beta chain was obtained from a study of cytomegalovirus exposure and HLA in healthy donors (dated by TCRdb to the late 2010s). For the wider study: An earlier analysis of a few hundred of the donors reported roughly 300 Gb of sequence data and 117 million unique TCR beta sequences obtained from some 170 million T cells. About 280 gigabases of sequencing data and approximately 91 million unique TCR sequences made up an early release that covered approximately 700 HLA-typed donors. Among the roughly 390 genotyped donors, around 81% belonged to the genetic ancestry cluster associated with self-reported Caucasian donors. The aim of the study was to test whether cataloging public T cell receptors could identify signatures of past pathogen exposure. The study profiled the T cell repertoires of hundreds of subjects by immunosequencing and related them to cytomegalovirus serostatus. In addition to the first cohort of 650 to 800 subjects, a separate validation cohort of 100 to 150 different subjects was used. The study combined high-throughput TCR immunosequencing, statistical association of individual TCRs with disease status, and machine learning to predict cytomegalovirus infection status. A later analysis re-analyzed previously published TCR beta repertoires from roughly 600 donors and added high-resolution HLA genotyping to study TCR occurrence patterns. Rather than using new phenotypic data, the later analysis identified candidate immune exposures from TCR beta sequences and from how often those sequences occurred across donors. In an earlier analysis of several hundred of the donors, high-throughput TCR beta sequencing was used to judge whether each TCR beta V gene segment behaved as functional or pseudogenic. Donor age, sex, ethnicity and CMV serostatus were collected together with the repertoire data. A later genetic analysis used genome-wide SNP genotypes for about 60% of the roughly 700 donors, treating that subset as a discovery cohort. Every discovery cohort repertoire had been produced on one sequencing platform. Both class I and class II loci were covered by HLA typing, at four-digit resolution. The number of typed donors differed by locus: 629-630 for A, B, C, DRB1 and DQB1; 500 to 550 for DQA1; about 600 for DPA1; and some 430 for DPB1. Four or five DR-DQ haplotypes were handled as single units for association and clustering because linkage in the cohort was strong. Among some 400 genotyped donors of the cohort, an average of roughly 230,000 unique TCR beta nucleotide sequences was sequenced per donor, of which about 19% were non-productive.

This clone has more than one count but fewer than ten. Its antigen is still unknown. Qualities for individual bases were not recorded, and no much larger clone is one base off. The paper as a whole reports these results and caveats: When HLA alleles, especially DR and DQ, strongly co-occurred, TCR associations were difficult to assign to individual alleles. According to the authors, the approach could potentially be generalized to other disease states and immunological phenotypes. Specific HLA alleles were associated with 15,000 to 20,000 TCR beta sequences at a false discovery rate of 0.05 in a later analysis. Broadly in line with IMGT annotations, most TCR beta V segments showed up in productive rearrangements about 90% or about 30% of the time in an earlier analysis of several hundred of the donors. Across donors, most TCR sequences were observed very rarely, whereas some public TCRs were present in many individuals. The classifier was reported to diagnose cytomegalovirus status with high specificity and sensitivity in both the original cohort and the validation cohort. Only TCR beta chains were sequenced in this cohort, and the absence of alpha or paired-chain data limited detectable features. A later analysis found that most CMV-associated TCR beta chains appeared HLA-restricted, with HLA associations seemingly driven largely by CMV exposure. A further reported finding was that TCR beta sequences accurately predicted the HLA-A and HLA-B alleles for most subjects in the first cohort. A total of fewer than 200 TCR beta chains were listed by the study as associated with cytomegalovirus. A group of highly shared sequence variants was considered likely to be a technical artifact of the sequencing pipeline. In a later genetic analysis, a missense DCLRE1C variant was associated with V-gene and J-gene trimming of TCR beta chains, and the association was replicated in an independent cohort. A later analysis found that TCR association rates varied across HLA loci, with DRB1 alleles showing the most associated TCRs and HLA-C alleles the fewest. Immune exposure information for the cohort was limited to CMV serostatus. HLA typing was unavailable for some donors at each locus, so association tests used only the typed subset. Correlated functional status among segregating V segments might be attributable to linkage disequilibrium, but an unknown experimental factor could not be ruled out. Compared with equally common non-associated chains, HLA-associated TCR beta chains in a later analysis were more clonally expanded and had lower generation probabilities. Because counts were too low, more than 15 rarely observed V segments, including chromosome 9 orphons, were left out of the earlier analysis of 500 to 650 of the donors. According to a later genetic analysis, donors in an Asian-associated ancestry cluster had fewer N-insertions in productive TCRs than the approximately 670-donor mean. The 87-base-pair reads could not distinguish some IMGT-functional V segments, including TRBV6-2 and TRBV6-3, so those segments were excluded. The presence/absence analyses assumed that sequencing depth was roughly uniform across donors, and that assumption may not be true. Several of the top co-occurrence clusters appeared to be linked to parvovirus B19, influenza, CMV and Epstein-Barr virus, according to a later analysis. In vitro tests confirmed that three of the cytomegalovirus-associated TCR beta chains recognize cytomegalovirus antigens.

Compared with germline, V lacks 4 bases and J lacks 5 bases; bases without a gene match: 14. In the germline V gene, CDR1 corresponds to SGDLS and CDR2 to YYNGEE. Reading from cysteine to phenylalanine, the CDR3 counts 16 amino acids. Only the CDR3 region is kept as DNA, spanning 48 bases read in frame from base 1. The cohort comprised around 690 healthy bone marrow donors. All cohort members were sampled while nominally healthy, although unrecorded immune exposures were likely present. The donor was CMV seronegative and belonged to the group of 350 or so seronegative cohort members. A peripheral blood sample was collected from each donor, and TCR beta sequencing was performed on peripheral blood mononuclear cells. Genomic DNA was extracted from the blood cell samples with the Qiagen DNeasy Blood Extraction Kit. The method was the immunoSEQ multiplex PCR assay. For the multiplex PCR, a mixture combining 60 forward primers for TCR Vbeta segments and 13 reverse primers for TCR Jbeta segments was used. The CDR3 region of rearranged TCR beta genes was amplified from genomic DNA by a multiplex PCR assay. Amplified TCR beta libraries were sequenced as 87-base-pair reads on the Illumina HiSeq System. In the paper's pipeline: A later analysis tallied about 77 million unique TCR beta chains across the approximately 670 repertoires, and approximately 12 million of those chains were shared by two or more donors. A nearest-neighbor algorithm error-corrected the raw reads and collapsed the reads into unique sequences, merging closely related sequences to remove PCR and sequencing errors. V, D and J gene segments were assigned by aligning CDR3 sequences to IMGT reference sequences. Each retained sequence needed at least a six-nucleotide match to both a V gene segment and a J gene segment. A rearrangement counted as productive if the CDR3 had no stop codons and remained in frame with V and J, and every other rearrangement counted as non-productive. CDR3 was defined by IMGT convention, running from the second conserved V-encoded cysteine to the conserved J-encoded phenylalanine. In an earlier analysis of around 640 of the donors, sequences lacking an unambiguous match to a single V gene segment were excluded. In an earlier analysis of about 590 of the donors, a V segment was called functional when productive rearrangements were above 56.7%, and segregating when the standard deviation between donors exceeded 5%. A statistical classification framework was built for diagnosing cytomegalovirus status from the catalog of TCR beta chain sequences. V and J gene assignment, in a later analysis, came from comparing TCR nucleotide sequences with IMGT/GENE-DB human TR gene sequences. In a later analysis, CDR3 sequences and most-parsimonious VDJ recombination scenarios were assigned using the TCRdist pipeline. A later analysis defined each TCR beta chain by its CDR3 amino acid sequence plus V-gene family, and excluded reads lacking a unique V-gene family. In a later analysis, a few hundred highly shared, low-generation-probability nucleotide sequences were removed to address suspected cross-contamination and a sequencing artifact. A later analysis calculated a clonal expansion index for each public chain from normalized within-repertoire ranks of inferred template counts. A later analysis computed generation probabilities with a VDJ recombination model fitted to out-of-frame rearrangements, and checked the results against IGoR. Hypergeometric tests were used in a later analysis to score TCR-TCR, TCR-HLA and TCR-CMV co-occurrence, with a repertoire-size bias correction applied to the TCR pairs. In a later analysis, false discovery rates were estimated by permuting HLA or CMV assignments 20 times. In a later analysis, co-occurring TCRs were grouped with DBSCAN, and TCRdist sequence similarity was added when clustering was performed within HLA-allele-positive subsets. Repertoires with fewer than 30,000 or more than 120,000 public chains, plus five repertoires with anomalous nucleotide sharing, were excluded from co-occurrence clustering. Here the immuneACCESS table is served through TCRdb, limited to in-frame sequences with V and J called. Missing clones are a known gap in these copies; in checked studies unresolved V genes cover under half, and the rest lacks a known reason. That table is the source of V, J and clone size, and D and trimming were worked out from the DNA. This sample gives about 80,000 clones in total; over 65% of them show up just once. The leading ten clones occupy about 3.5% of the sample.

The clonotype originates from a man between 50 and 59 years old in good health and CMV-seronegative. The chain is made from TRBV9 and TRBJ2-5, and 7 bases in between align with TRBD1. The specimen was PBMCs. The CDR3 reads CASSPLLQTGWETQYF. In nucleotides, the sequence is TGTGCCAGCAGCCCACTACTGCAGACAGGGTGGGAGACCCAGTACTTC.